The clone carrying this T cell receptor (delta chain) has only a few counts. A read error likely explains why the TCRdb protein, taken from a much larger clone, differs from this DNA's translation at residue 3; the protein shown is translated from the DNA. TCRdb re-called the reads through CATT. Among approximately 5,900 delta-chain clones listed, over 2.5% were seen once. This sample is drawn from a study of gamma-delta chains in newborns, infants, children. In germline, CDR1 is GEAIGNYY, CDR2 EKD. The CDR3 extends over 18 amino acids. What was sequenced was blood. The sequence derives from a child who was a newborn, infant or young child, either healthy, febrile or measles-vaccinated (not recorded which). The chain links TRDV2 to TRDJ3; 10 positions agree with TRDD3. This CDR3 is CARDTGGYGTWDTRQMFF. The CDR3 nucleotides read TGTGCCCGTGACACCGGGGGATACGGCACCTGGGACACCCGACAGATGTTTTTC.